This T cell receptor beta chain was captured by sequencing in a study of T-cell memory formation after mild COVID-19. Findings of the study overall: Contracting clones localized mainly to CM and EM when CD4+ and mainly to EMRA when CD8+. Second-wave clones that peaked on day 37 lacked confirmed SARS-CoV-2 specificity. From day 15 to 85, contracting clones were balanced between CD4 and CD8, whereas later expanders leaned toward CD4+.

This clonotype came up many times. Its antigen is not known. V lost 2 bases, J lost 1 base, and 11 bases stayed unmatched. This CDR3 region has 18 residues. Each CDR3 protein is one row after TCRdb ran MiXCR on the 5' RACE reads. The sample holds approximately 46,000 distinct CDR3 sequences, around 6.6% seen once. This receptor was obtained from an adult who had mild COVID-19 (a few samples of this study predate the infection). Cell type and time point are not known. The material sequenced was PBMCs or a T cell subset sorted from them (not recorded which). The V gene is TRBV12-3 or TRBV12-4, the J gene TRBJ2-5; TRBD2 aligns across 9 bases. The CDR3 spells CASSLKVGSGGIQETQYF. The CDR3 nucleotides are TGTGCCAGCAGTTTAAAGGTCGGGAGCGGGGGGATCCAAGAGACCCAGTACTTC.